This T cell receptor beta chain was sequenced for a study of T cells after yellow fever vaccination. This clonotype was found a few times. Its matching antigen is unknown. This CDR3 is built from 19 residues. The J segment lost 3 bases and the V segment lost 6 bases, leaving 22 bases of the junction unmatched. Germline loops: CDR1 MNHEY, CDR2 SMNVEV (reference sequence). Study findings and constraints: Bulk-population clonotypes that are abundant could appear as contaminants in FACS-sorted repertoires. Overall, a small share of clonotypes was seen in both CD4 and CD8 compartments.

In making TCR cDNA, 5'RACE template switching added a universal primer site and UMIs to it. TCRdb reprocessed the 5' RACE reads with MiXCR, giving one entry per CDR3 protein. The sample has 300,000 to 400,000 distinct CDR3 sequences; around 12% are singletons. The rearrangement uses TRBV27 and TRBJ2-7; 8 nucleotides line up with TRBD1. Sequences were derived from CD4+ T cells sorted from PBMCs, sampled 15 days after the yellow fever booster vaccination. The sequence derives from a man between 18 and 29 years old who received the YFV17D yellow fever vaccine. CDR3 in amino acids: CASSLLGPNRDRHRYEQYF. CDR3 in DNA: TGTGCCAGCAGCCTCCTGGGCCCAAACCGGGACAGGCACCGCTACGAGCAGTACTTC.